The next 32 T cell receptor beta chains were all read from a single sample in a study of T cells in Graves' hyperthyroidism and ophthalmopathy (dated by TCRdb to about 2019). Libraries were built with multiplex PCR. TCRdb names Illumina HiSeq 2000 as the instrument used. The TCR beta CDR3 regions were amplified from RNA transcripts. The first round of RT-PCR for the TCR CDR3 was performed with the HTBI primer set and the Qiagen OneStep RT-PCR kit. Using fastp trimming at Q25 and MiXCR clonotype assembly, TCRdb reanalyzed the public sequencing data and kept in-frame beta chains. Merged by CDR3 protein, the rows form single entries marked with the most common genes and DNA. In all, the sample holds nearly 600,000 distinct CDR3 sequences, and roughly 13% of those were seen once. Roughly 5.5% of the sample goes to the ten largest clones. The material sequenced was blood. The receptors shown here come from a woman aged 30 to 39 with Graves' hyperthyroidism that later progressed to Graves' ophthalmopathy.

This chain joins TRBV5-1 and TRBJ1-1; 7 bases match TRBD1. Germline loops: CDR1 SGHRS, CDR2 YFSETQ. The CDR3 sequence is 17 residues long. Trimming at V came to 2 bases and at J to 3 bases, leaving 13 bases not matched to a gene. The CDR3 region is CASSFSRDSTEHTEAFF. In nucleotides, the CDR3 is TGCGCCAGCAGCTTCAGCCGGGACAGCACAGAACACACTGAAGCTTTCTTT.

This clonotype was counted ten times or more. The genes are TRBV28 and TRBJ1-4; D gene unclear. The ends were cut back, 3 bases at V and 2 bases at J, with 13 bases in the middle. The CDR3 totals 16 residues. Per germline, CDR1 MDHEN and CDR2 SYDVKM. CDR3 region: CASSFREGSTNEKLFF. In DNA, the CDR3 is TGTGCCAGCAGTTTTCGGGAGGGCAGCACTAATGAAAAACTGTTTTTT.

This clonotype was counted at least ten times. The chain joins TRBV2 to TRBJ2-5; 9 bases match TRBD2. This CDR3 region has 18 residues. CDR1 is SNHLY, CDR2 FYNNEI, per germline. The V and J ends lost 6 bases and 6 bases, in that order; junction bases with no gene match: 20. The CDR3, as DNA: TGTGCCAGCAGCACCGAGGGGACCGGCGGGAGGGCCAGGAAGACCCAGTACTTC. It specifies CASSTEGTGGRARKTQYF.

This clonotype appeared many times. The CDR3 sequence: CATSDSRSRDREPYEQYF. Written as DNA, the CDR3 is TGTGCCACCAGTGATTCCCGAAGCCGGGACAGGGAGCCCTACGAGCAGTACTTC. V usage is TRBV24-1 and J usage is TRBJ2-7, with 9 bases identical to TRBD1. This CDR3 is built from 18 residues. Germline CDR1 KGHDR, CDR2 SFDVKD. Trimming cost V 2 bases and J 2 bases; bases outside gene matches: 12.

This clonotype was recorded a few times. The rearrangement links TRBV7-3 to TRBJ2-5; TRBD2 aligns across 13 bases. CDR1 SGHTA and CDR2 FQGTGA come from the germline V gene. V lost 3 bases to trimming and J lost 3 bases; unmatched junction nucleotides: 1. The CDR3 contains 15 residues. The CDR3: CASSFGTSGEETQYF. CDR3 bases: TGTGCCAGCAGCTTTGGGACTAGCGGGGAAGAGACCCAGTACTTC.

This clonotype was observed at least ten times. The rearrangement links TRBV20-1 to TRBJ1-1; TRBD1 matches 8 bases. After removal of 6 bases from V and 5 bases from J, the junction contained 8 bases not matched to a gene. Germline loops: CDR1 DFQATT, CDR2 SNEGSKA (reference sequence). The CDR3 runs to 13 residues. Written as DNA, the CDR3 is TGCAGTGCAAATACAGGGGGAAAAACTGAAGCTTTCTTT. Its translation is CSANTGGKTEAFF.

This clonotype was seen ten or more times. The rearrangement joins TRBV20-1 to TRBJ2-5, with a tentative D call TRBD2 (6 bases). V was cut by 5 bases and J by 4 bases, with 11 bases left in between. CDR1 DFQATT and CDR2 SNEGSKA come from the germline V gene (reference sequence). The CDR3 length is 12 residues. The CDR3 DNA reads TGCAGTGCTCCGACTAGACCAGAGACCCAGTACTTC. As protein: CSAPTRPETQYF.

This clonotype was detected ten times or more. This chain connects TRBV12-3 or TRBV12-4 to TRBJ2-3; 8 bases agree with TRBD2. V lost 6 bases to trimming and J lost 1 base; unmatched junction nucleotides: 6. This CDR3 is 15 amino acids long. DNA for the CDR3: TGTGCCAGCAGCTCGACGACTAGCGGCACAGATACGCAGTATTTT. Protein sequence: CASSSTTSGTDTQYF.

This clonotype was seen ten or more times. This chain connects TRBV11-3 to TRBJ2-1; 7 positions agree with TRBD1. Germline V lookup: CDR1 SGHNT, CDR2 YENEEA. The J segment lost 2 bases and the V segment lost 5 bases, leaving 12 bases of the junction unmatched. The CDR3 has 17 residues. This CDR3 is CASSLTGESRAYNEQFF. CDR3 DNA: TGTGCCAGCAGCCTTACAGGGGAGAGTAGGGCCTACAATGAGCAGTTCTTC. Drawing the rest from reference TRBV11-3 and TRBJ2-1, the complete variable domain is EAGVVQSPRYKIIEKKQPVAFWCNPISGHNTLYWYLQNLGQGPELLIRYENEEAVDDSQLPKDRFSAERLKGVDSTLKIQPAELGDSAVYLCASSLTGESRAYNEQFFGPGTRLTVL.

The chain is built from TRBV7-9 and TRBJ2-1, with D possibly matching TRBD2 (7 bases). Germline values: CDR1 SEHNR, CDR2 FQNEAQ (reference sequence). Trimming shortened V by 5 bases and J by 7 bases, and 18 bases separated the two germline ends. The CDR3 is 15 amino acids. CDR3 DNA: TGTGCCAGCAGCCCTGAGGCGGGGGCAAGGAATGAGCAGTTCTTC. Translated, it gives CASSPEAGARNEQFF.

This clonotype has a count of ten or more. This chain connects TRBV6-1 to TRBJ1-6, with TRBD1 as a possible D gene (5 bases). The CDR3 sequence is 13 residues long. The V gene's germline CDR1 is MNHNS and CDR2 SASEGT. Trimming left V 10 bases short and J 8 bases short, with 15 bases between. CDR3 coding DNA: TGTGCCACCCAGGGAGAAGGGGATTCACCCCTCCACTTT. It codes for CATQGEGDSPLHF.

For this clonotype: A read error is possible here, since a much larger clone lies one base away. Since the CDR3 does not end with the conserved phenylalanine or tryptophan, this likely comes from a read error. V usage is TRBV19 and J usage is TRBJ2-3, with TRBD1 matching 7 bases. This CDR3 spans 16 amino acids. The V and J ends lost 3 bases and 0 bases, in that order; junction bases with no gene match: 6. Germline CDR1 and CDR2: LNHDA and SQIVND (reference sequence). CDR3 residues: CASSMGQFPSTDTQYL. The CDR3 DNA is TGTGCCAGTAGTATGGGACAGTTCCCTAGCACAGATACGCAGTATCTT.

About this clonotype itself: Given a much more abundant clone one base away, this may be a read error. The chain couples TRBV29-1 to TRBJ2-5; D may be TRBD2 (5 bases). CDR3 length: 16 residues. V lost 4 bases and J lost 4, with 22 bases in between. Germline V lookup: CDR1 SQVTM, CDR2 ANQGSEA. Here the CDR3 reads CSVGDGLGVAGETQYF. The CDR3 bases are TGCAGCGTTGGAGATGGTTTGGGAGTGGCTGGAGAGACCCAGTACTTC.

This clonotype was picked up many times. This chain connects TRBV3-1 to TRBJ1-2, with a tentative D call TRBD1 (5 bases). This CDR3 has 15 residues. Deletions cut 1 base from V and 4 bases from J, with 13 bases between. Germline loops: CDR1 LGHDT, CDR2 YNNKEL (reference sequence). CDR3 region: CASSQGGNRFYGYTF. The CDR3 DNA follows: TGTGCCAGCAGCCAAGGGGGGAACAGATTCTATGGCTACACCTTC.

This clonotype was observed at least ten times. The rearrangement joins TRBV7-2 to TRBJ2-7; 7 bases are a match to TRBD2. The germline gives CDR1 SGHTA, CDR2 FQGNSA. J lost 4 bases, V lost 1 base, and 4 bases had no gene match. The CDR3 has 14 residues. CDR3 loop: CASSLGGSRYEQYF. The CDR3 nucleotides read TGTGCCAGCAGCTTAGGCGGGAGTAGGTACGAGCAGTACTTC. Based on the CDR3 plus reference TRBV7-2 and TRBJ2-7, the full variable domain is GAGVSQSPSNKVTEKGKDVELRCDPISGHTALYWYRQSLGQGLEFLIYFQGNSAPDKSGLPSDRFSAERTGGSVSTLTIQRTQQEDSAVYLCASSLGGSRYEQYFGPGTRLTVT.

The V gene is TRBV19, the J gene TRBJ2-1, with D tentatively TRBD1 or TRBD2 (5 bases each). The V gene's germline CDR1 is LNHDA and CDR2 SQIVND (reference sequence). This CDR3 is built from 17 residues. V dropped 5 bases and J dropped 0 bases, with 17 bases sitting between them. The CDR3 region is CASSFSSGPSSYNEQFF. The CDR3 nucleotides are TGTGCCAGTAGTTTCTCGTCGGGACCGAGCTCCTACAATGAGCAGTTCTTC. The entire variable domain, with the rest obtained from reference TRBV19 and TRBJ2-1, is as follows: DGGITQSPKYLFRKEGQNVTLSCEQNLNHDAMYWYRQDPGQGLRLIYYSQIVNDFQKGDIAEGYSVSREKKESFPLTVTSAQKNPTAFYLCASSFSSGPSSYNEQFFGPGTRLTVL.

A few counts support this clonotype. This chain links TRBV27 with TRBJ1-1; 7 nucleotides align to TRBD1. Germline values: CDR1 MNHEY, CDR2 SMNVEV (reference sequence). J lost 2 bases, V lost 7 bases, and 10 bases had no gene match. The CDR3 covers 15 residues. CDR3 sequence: CASIAAGTVNTEAFF. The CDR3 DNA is TGTGCCAGCATTGCCGCGGGGACAGTTAACACTGAAGCTTTCTTT.

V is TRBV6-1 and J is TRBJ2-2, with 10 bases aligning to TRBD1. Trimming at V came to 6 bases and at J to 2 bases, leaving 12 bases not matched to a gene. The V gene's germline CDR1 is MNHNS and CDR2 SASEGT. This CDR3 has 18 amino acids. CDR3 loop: CASRTRQGANPNTGELFF. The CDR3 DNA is TGTGCCAGCAGGACAAGACAGGGGGCGAACCCAAACACCGGGGAGCTGTTTTTT.

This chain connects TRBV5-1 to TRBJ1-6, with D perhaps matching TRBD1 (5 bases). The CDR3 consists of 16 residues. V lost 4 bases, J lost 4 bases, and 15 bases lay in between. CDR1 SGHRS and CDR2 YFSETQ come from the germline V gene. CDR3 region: CASSPGTPTYNSPLHF. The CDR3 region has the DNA TGCGCCAGCAGCCCCGGGACTCCTACTTATAATTCACCCCTCCACTTT.

CDR3 DNA: TGCGCCAGCAGCACGGGAGTGGGGACCTACGAGCAGTACTTC. It translates to CASSTGVGTYEQYF. This sequence joins TRBV5-1 and TRBJ2-7; TRBD2 might be the D (6 bases). There are 14 residues in the CDR3. The germline gives CDR1 SGHRS, CDR2 YFSETQ. V lost 4 bases and J 2 bases, leaving 13 bases between the germline ends.

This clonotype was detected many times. This CDR3 is CSVNGISTEAFF. CDR3 sequence (DNA): TGCAGCGTAAACGGAATTAGCACTGAAGCTTTCTTT. This sequence joins TRBV29-1 and TRBJ1-1, with D hard to call. Germline V gene sequence: CDR1 SQVTM, CDR2 ANQGSEA. The length of the CDR3 is 12 residues. V lost 6 bases to trimming and J lost 4 bases, with 12 bases between them.

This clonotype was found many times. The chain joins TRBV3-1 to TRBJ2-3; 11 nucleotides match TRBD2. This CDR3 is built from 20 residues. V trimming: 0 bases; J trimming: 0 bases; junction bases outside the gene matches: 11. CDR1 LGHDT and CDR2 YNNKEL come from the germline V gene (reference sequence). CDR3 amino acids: CASSQELGTSGSDSTDTQYF. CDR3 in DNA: TGTGCCAGCAGCCAAGAATTGGGAACTAGCGGGAGCGATAGCACAGATACGCAGTATTTT.

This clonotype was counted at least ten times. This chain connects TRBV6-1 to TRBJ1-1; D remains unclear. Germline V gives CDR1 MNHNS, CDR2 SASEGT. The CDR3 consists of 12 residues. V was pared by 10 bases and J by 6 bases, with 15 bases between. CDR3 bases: TGTGCCACCAACCGACCCGAGGCTGAAGCTTTCTTT. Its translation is CATNRPEAEAFF.

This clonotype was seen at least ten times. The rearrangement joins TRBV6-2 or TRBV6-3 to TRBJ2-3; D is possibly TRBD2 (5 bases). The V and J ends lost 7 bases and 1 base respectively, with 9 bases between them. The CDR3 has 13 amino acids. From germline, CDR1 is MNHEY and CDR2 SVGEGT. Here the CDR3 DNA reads TGTGCCAGCACCCTCGGGGGCACAGATACGCAGTATTTT. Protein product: CASTLGGTDTQYF.

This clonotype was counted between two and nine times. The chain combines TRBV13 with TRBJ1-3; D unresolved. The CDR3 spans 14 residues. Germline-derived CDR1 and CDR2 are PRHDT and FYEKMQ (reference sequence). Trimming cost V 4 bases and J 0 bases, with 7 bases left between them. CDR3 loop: CASSSQSSGNTIYF. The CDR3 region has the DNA TGTGCCAGCAGCTCACAGAGCTCTGGAAACACCATATATTTT.

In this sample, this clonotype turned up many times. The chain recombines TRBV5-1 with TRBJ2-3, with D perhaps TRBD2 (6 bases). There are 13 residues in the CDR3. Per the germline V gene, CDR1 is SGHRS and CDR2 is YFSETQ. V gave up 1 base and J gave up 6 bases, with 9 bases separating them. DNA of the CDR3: TGCGCCAGCAGCTTGAGGAGGGAGGATACGCAGTATTTT. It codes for CASSLRREDTQYF.

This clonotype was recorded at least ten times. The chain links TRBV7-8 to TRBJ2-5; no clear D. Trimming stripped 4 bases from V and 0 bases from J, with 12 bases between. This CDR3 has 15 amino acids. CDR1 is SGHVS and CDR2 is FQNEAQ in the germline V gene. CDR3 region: CASSSFWENQETQYF. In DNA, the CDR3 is TGTGCCAGCAGCTCCTTTTGGGAAAACCAAGAGACCCAGTACTTC.

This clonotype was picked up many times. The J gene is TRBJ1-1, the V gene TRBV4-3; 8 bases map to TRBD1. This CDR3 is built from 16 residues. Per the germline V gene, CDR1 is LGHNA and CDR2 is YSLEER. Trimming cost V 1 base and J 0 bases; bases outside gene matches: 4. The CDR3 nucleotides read TGCGCCAGCAGCCAAGGGACAGGGTACATGAACACTGAAGCTTTCTTT. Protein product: CASSQGTGYMNTEAFF.

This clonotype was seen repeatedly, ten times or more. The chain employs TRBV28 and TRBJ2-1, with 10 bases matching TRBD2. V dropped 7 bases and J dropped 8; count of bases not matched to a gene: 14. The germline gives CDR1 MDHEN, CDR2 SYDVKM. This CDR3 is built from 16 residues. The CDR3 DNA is TGTGCCAGCACCAATCTAGAACTAGCGGGAATCGATGAGCAGTTCTTC. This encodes CASTNLELAGIDEQFF.

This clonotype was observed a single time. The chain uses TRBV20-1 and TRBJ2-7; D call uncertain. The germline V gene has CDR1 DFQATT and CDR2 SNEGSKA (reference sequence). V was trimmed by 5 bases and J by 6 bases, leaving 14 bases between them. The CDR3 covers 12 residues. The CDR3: CSAGVSHGEQYF. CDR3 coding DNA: TGCAGTGCTGGAGTGTCCCATGGCGAGCAGTACTTC.

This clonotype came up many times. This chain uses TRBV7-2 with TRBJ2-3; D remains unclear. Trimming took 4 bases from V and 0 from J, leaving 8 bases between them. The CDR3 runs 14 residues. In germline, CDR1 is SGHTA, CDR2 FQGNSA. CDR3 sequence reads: CASSSAVSTDTQYF. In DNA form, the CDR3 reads TGTGCCAGCAGCTCTGCGGTGAGCACAGATACGCAGTATTTT. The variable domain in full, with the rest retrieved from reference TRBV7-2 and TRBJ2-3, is GAGVSQSPSNKVTEKGKDVELRCDPISGHTALYWYRQSLGQGLEFLIYFQGNSAPDKSGLPSDRFSAERTGGSVSTLTIQRTQQEDSAVYLCASSSAVSTDTQYFGPGTRLTVL.

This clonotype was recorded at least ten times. DNA for the CDR3: TGCGCCAGCAGCACGGGACAGGCGCATAATTCACCCCTCCACTTT. Protein product: CASSTGQAHNSPLHF. The V gene is TRBV5-1, the J gene TRBJ1-6, with 8 nucleotides matching TRBD1. This CDR3 region has 15 residues. Losses at the gene ends were 4 bases for V and 5 bases for J; bases not matched to a gene: 5. In germline, CDR1 is SGHRS, CDR2 YFSETQ.